This TCR beta chain was captured by sequencing in a study of blood T cell repertoires in COVID-19. About the study: From the United States, Italy and Spain came samples of acute and convalescent COVID-19. T cells, B-cell-depleted T cells, or PBMCs provided the cDNA or gDNA that served as material.

Per the original methods: By means of reference gene primer amplification, nucleated cell counts were estimated. Libraries were prepared by immunoSEQ multiplex PCR; TCRdb keeps only in-frame clonotypes and omits some of them. That table furnishes V, J and clone size, whereas the DNA furnished D and trimming. Here the sample spans more than 95,000 clones, 85% being singletons. The CDR3 runs 13 residues. Germline loops: CDR1 MNHEY, CDR2 SVGAGI. V lost 4 bases and J lost 7, with 13 bases in between. The material sequenced was peripheral blood. The chain has TRBV6-5 and TRBJ1-2, with D uncertain. This receptor was obtained from an elderly man with active or convalescent COVID-19. CDR3 bases: TGTGCCAGCAGTTCTCGGGTCTGGTCTGGCTACACCTTC. It yields the protein CASSSRVWSGYTF.